This TCR beta chain was sequenced for a study of blood T cells in healthy people across ages. Germline V gives CDR1 SGHVS, CDR2 FNYEAQ. There are 19 residues in the CDR3. V was clipped by 5 bases and J by 2 bases; unmatched bases: 16. To note about this clonotype: What it recognizes is unknown.

Donors gave ten milliliters of peripheral blood apiece. Researchers report isolating at least 6 million PBMCs per sample. The use of a sample-barcoded 5' primer and a J-beta primer mix characterized a second PCR of 7 to 11 cycles. Each cDNA molecule received a tag from a template-switch adaptor that had 12 random nucleotides. MiXCR, run by TCRdb on the 5' RACE reads, gives a single entry per CDR3 protein. The table shows 1.5 million to 2 million distinct CDR3 sequences, with roughly 50% occurring only once. Points from the study as a whole: Estimates drawn from one million T cells were deemed to understate diversity.

The source material was blood. The TCR comes from a woman aged 40 to 55 in good health. The V call is TRBV7-6, the J call TRBJ1-2; 11 positions match TRBD1. Here the CDR3 DNA reads TGTGCCAGCAGCCCATACTCCGGGACAGGGGGGAATGCAAACTATGGCTACACCTTC. It translates to CASSPYSGTGGNANYGYTF.